The clone carrying this T cell receptor beta chain has just a few counts. Antigen: not known. This entry belongs to a study of T cell repertoires in cytomegalovirus infection. MiXCR, run by TCRdb on the reads, gives a single entry per CDR3 protein. The repertoire consists of 70,000 to 95,000 distinct CDR3 sequences, with about 31% occurring once and the leading ten covering 71%. The starting material was CD8+ T cells from cultured PBMCs, obtained from culture after CMV antigen stimulation. The origin of this receptor is a human donor in good health (CMV status not recorded). Some clones in this sample may be carry-over from other donors' samples.

The CDR3 reads CASSSGGVPGGEQYF. The CDR3 DNA reads TGTGCCAGCAGCTCCGGAGGAGTGCCCGGGGGCGAGCAGTACTTC. This chain joins TRBV7-1 and TRBJ2-7, with D perhaps matching TRBD2 (6 bases). TRBV7-1 is an open reading frame whose function is uncertain. V was shortened by 3 bases and J by 6 bases, with 18 bases between the two germline ends. CDR3 length: 15 residues.